This T cell receptor (beta chain) comes out of a study of CD8+ T cells in alopecia areata. Study as a whole: Treated individuals took tofacitinib by mouth, 5 to 10 mg twice daily.

The sequencing template was cDNA reverse transcribed from extracted RNA. Data came from immunoSEQ multiplex PCR; TCRdb stores just in-frame clones and leaves some out. This repertoire shows roughly 120,000 clones, approximately 51% found once; its top ten account for 3% to 4%. This clone was detected only once. Trimming removed 2 bases at V and 5 bases at J, with 7 bases between. CDR1 SNHLY and CDR2 FYNNEI come from the germline V gene. The CDR3 consists of 12 residues. The treatment here: oral pan-JAK inhibitor, 5-10 mg twice daily. The sorting of PBMCs gave CD4+ and CD8+ T cells. The clonotype originates from a human donor with alopecia areata. Sequencing was performed on CD4+ T cells sorted from blood, taken at week 24, from a patient treated with tofacitinib. The chain carries TRBV2 and TRBJ2-7; no clear D gene. CDR3 loop: CASSEKRNEQYF. CDR3 sequence (DNA): TGTGCCAGCAGTGAAAAGAGGAACGAGCAGTACTTC.